These 3 T cell receptor beta chains came from one sample sequenced in a study of prognosis after radiotherapy for stage I lung cancer. From genomic DNA, TCR beta CDR3 was amplified by two-round multiplex PCR. Used in first-round PCR were primers specific to each TRBV and TRBJ gene. A single record per CDR3 protein comes from TCRdb applying MiXCR to the multiplex PCR reads. This sample has about 36,000 distinct CDR3 sequences, with approximately 35% found just once. The input for sequencing was PBMCs, taken before or after stereotactic body radiation therapy (not recorded which). These receptors came from a donor aged 50 or older with non-small cell lung cancer.

This clonotype was picked up many times. The CDR3 here is CASSGRTGGNYGYTF. The CDR3 DNA sequence: TGTGCCAGCAGTGGACGGACAGGGGGGAACTATGGCTACACCTTC. This chain links TRBV6-2 or TRBV6-3 with TRBJ1-2; 10 bases match TRBD1. The CDR3 contains 15 residues. CDR1 and CDR2 (germline): MNHEY, SVGEGT. V gave up 5 bases and J gave up 2 bases; unmatched junction bases: 5.

Concerning this clonotype itself: Mismatch with germline at one junction end may stem from a read error. The chain employs TRBV20-1 and TRBJ2-1; no definite D call. In germline, CDR1 is DFQATT, CDR2 SNEGSKA (reference sequence). This CDR3 is 15 amino acids long. CDR3: CSARDSGGEYNEQLF. DNA for the CDR3: TGCAGTGCTAGAGATTCCGGCGGCGAATACAATGAGCAGCTCTTC.

This clonotype was counted many times. This chain links TRBV18 with TRBJ1-1; TRBD1 might be the D (5 bases). The V end lost 3 bases, the J end lost 1 base, and 9 bases lay between the germline ends. CDR3 size: 14 residues. Per the germline V gene, CDR1 is KGHSH and CDR2 is LQKENI. The CDR3 here is CASSPLDTNTEAFF. Here the CDR3 DNA reads TGTGCCAGCTCACCCTTGGACACGAACACTGAAGCTTTCTTT.